A single sample is the source of the 3 T cell receptor beta chains below, sequenced in a study of neurological immune-mediated disorders. Using its own MiXCR run on the 5' RACE reads, TCRdb lists one record per CDR3 protein. The sample carries about 28,000 distinct CDR3 sequences, around 12% recorded once. Sample: PBMCs. Receptors were obtained from a man in his fifties or sixties in good health.

Ten or more counts support this clonotype. The J gene is TRBJ2-7, the V gene TRBV29-1; D gene ambiguous. This CDR3 has 13 amino acids. Germline V gene lookup returns CDR1 SQVTM and CDR2 ANQGSEA. V lost 6 bases and J lost 0, with 12 bases in between. Here the CDR3 reads CSVIRPDSYEQYF. In nucleotides, the CDR3 is TGCAGCGTCATAAGACCGGACTCCTACGAGCAGTACTTC.

At least ten counts were recorded for this clonotype. J is TRBJ2-2 and V is TRBV5-1; D perhaps matches TRBD2 (7 bases). The CDR3 covers 16 residues. Germline values: CDR1 SGHRS, CDR2 YFSETQ. The germline V and J ends were trimmed by 1 base and 0 bases, with 10 bases remaining between them. The CDR3 is CASSLWGGANTGELFF. The CDR3 coding sequence is TGCGCCAGCAGCTTGTGGGGGGGCGCGAACACCGGGGAGCTGTTTTTT.

Judged by abundance, this clonotype is medium-sized. This chain connects TRBV4-3 to TRBJ2-7, with TRBD1 matching 7 bases. Germline values: CDR1 LGHNA, CDR2 YSLEER. After removal of 0 bases from V and 9 bases from J, the junction contained 11 bases not matched to a gene. This CDR3 has 15 amino acids. The CDR3 loop is CASSQEPETGSLQYF. Here the CDR3 DNA reads TGCGCCAGCAGCCAAGAGCCGGAGACAGGGTCGTTGCAGTACTTC.